The clone carrying this TCR beta chain was found once. The antigen is undetermined. RNA transcripts yielded amplified TCR beta CDR3 regions. First-round RT-PCR of the TCR CDR3 relied on the HTBI primer set. TCRdb recomputed calls from the multiplex PCR reads with MiXCR, one row per CDR3 protein. Counted here are about 540,000 distinct CDR3 sequences, just over 45% occurring once; the ten biggest clones make up around 7.7%. The length of the CDR3 is 15 residues. The germline gives CDR1 SQVTM, CDR2 ANQGSEA. The trim removed 4 bases at V and 1 base at J, leaving 4 bases unmatched. This specimen belongs to a study of T cells in Graves' hyperthyroidism and ophthalmopathy. Study-wide points: Before onset, by a median of approximately 6.8 months, the model predicted ophthalmopathy.

Pregnant or lactating patients were excluded, as were those with uncontrolled infection or other autoimmune disease. The TCR comes from a woman under 30 with Graves' hyperthyroidism. Sequenced input: peripheral blood or thyroid tissue (not recorded which). The chain combines TRBV29-1 with TRBJ1-5, with 10 bases matching TRBD1. The CDR3 loop reads CSVAGTGDSNQPQHF. The CDR3 DNA follows: TGCAGCGTTGCCGGGACAGGGGACAGCAATCAGCCCCAGCATTTT.